The clone carrying this T cell receptor (beta chain) is large by share. This record comes from a study of circulating CD8 cells and anti-PD-1 response in melanoma. From live CD3+CD8+TCRalphabeta+ cells, four PD-1 and/or TIGIT subsets were sorted. TCR libraries were prepared from about 16 ng of total RNA with the QIAseq Immune Repertoire TCR panel. Each CDR3 protein gets one entry after TCRdb re-called the reads with MiXCR. Among 450 to 500 distinct CDR3 sequences listed, 8.5% to 9% were seen once. The specimen comprised CD8+ T cells from PBMCs, sampled at baseline or after one month of anti-PD-1 therapy (not recorded which). This clonotype originated in a human donor with melanoma.

The CDR3 DNA is TGCGCCAGCAGCCAAGTGAGGGGGCAGTACGACGAGCAGTACTTC. Translated: CASSQVRGQYDEQYF. The chain employs TRBV4-3 and TRBJ2-7; 7 nucleotides agree with TRBD1. The junction had 8 bases not matched to a gene; V was cut back by 1 base and J by 5 bases. The CDR3 totals 15 residues. Looked up from germline, CDR1 is LGHNA and CDR2 is YSLEER.